These T cell receptor beta chains were read from a single sample in a study of blood T cell repertoires in COVID-19. The method was immunoSEQ multiplex PCR; TCRdb's version includes in-frame clones alone and lacks a portion of them. The sample has under 250,000 clones; 80% to 85% are singletons. Material: peripheral blood. The receptor source for this set is a woman under 40 who had recovered from COVID-19. CDR3s include the opening cysteine and the closing phenylalanine or tryptophan. D genes are given only for firm matches. Not every row has a clone size; where given, it reads once, few, many or a size class.

J gene	D gene	V gene	clone size	CDR3 DNA	CDR3 protein
TRBJ2-2	TRBD2	TRBV30	-	TGTGCCGGAGATAGCGGGAGGGCCAGGGCCGGGGAGCTGTTTTTT	CAGDSGRARAGELFF
TRBJ2-1	TRBD2	TRBV7-3	-	TGTGCCAGCAGCGGCGGGACTAGCGGGAGTTCTAATGAGCAGTTCTTC	CASSGGTSGSSNEQFF
TRBJ2-5	-	TRBV21-1	-	TGTGCCAGCAGCATTCAGGGTGAAGGCGAGACCCAGTACTTC	CASSIQGEGETQYF
TRBJ1-2	-	TRBV18	once	TGTGCCAGCTCACCTACTCCCGGGGAACGCTACACCTTC	CASSPTPGERYTF
TRBJ2-2	-	TRBV6-1	-	TGTGCCAGCAGTGAACGGGGGAGGAACACCGGGGAGCTGTTTTTT	CASSERGRNTGELFF
TRBJ2-2	-	TRBV30	few	TGTGCCTGGAAGAGGGTACGGGCCGGGGAGCTGTTTTTT	CAWKRVRAGELFF
TRBJ2-7	-	TRBV6-5	-	TGTGCCAGTAACAGGGAAGCCACCTACGAGCAGTACTTC	CASNREATYEQYF
TRBJ2-5	-	TRBV27	-	TGTGCCAGCAGACTAGCCCATCTAGAGACCCAGTACTTC	CASRLAHLETQYF
TRBJ1-1	-	TRBV5-1	-	TGCGCCAGCAGCGACGGGCAGGGTGGCACTGAAGCTTTCTTT	CASSDGQGGTEAFF
TRBJ1-5	TRBD1	TRBV6-2/TRBV6-3	-	TGTGCCAGCAGTTACCCACCCGGGACAGGGGGTTATCAGCCCCAGCATTTT	CASSYPPGTGGYQPQHF
TRBJ1-5	TRBD1	TRBV19	many	TGTGCCAGTAGTATCATACACAGGGGCATCGATCAGCCCCAGCATTTT	CASSIIHRGIDQPQHF
TRBJ1-6	-	TRBV6-5	-	TGTGCCAGCAGTTACTCCTTGTGGGGGGGGGATTCACCCCTCCACTTT	CASSYSLWGGDSPLHF
TRBJ1-4	TRBD1	TRBV5-1	-	TGCGCCAGCAGCCCGTGGGACAGGGGAAAACTGTTTTTT	CASSPWDRGKLFF
TRBJ2-7	TRBD1	TRBV27	-	TGTGCCAGCAGTTTATCTCAGGGGGCATGGCAGTACTTC	CASSLSQGAWQYF
TRBJ2-7	TRBD2	TRBV7-8	-	TGTGCCAGCAGCTTACAGCGGGAGGCCTACGAGCAGTACTTC	CASSLQREAYEQYF
TRBJ2-5	-	TRBV5-1	-	TGCGCCAGCAGCTTGGAAGGCAGGGGAGAAGAGACCCAGTACTTC	CASSLEGRGEETQYF
TRBJ2-3	TRBD2	TRBV6-4	-	TGTGCCAGCAGTGCCGGACTAGCGGAGGGTGGGCAGTATTTT	CASSAGLAEGGQYF
TRBJ1-4	-	TRBV5-1	-	TGCGCCAGCAGCTTGGTAGGGGCAGGAGAAAAACTGTTTTTT	CASSLVGAGEKLFF
TRBJ2-5	-	TRBV7-9	-	TGTGCCAGCATCGCTGCGGCGATAGACGGGACCCAGTACTTC	CASIAAAIDGTQYF
TRBJ2-3	-	TRBV5-4	-	TGTGCCAGCAGCTTAGGGGGTCTCGGCACAGATACGCAGTATTTT	CASSLGGLGTDTQYF
TRBJ2-7	-	TRBV6-5	-	TGTGCCAGCAGTTACTCTGGACAGTCCCACGAGCAGTACTTC	CASSYSGQSHEQYF
TRBJ1-1	-	TRBV7-8	-	TGTGCCAGCAGCTTGGGGACAAAGAACACTGAAGCTTTCTTT	CASSLGTKNTEAFF
TRBJ1-2	TRBD1	TRBV28	once	TGTGCCAGCAGAGTACCGGGACAGGGAAACTATGGCTACACCTTC	CASRVPGQGNYGYTF
TRBJ2-1	-	TRBV5-1	-	TGCGCCAGCAGCTTGGGGGGACAGGTCCCACTAGCGGGCTTTGAGCAGTTCTTC	CASSLGGQVPLAGFEQFF
TRBJ2-7	TRBD2	TRBV6-5	-	TGTGCCAGCAGTTACTCCTTAGCGGGAGTATACGAGCAGTACTTC	CASSYSLAGVYEQYF
TRBJ2-3	-	TRBV28	-	TGTGCCAGCAGGGACTCTGGGGGGTCAGCGAACACAGATACGCAGTATTTT	CASRDSGGSANTDTQYF
TRBJ2-1	TRBD2	TRBV7-9	few	TGTGCCAGCAGCTCAGACAGACTAGCGGGAGGATGGTATGAGCAGTTCTTC	CASSSDRLAGGWYEQFF
TRBJ2-4	-	TRBV2	-	TGTGCCAGCAGACAGGGTTCCCAAAACATTCAGTACTTC	CASRQGSQNIQYF
TRBJ2-7	-	TRBV5-1	once	TGCGCCAGCAGCTTACTGTCTGGCTACGAGCAGTACTTC	CASSLLSGYEQYF
TRBJ1-1	-	TRBV19	-	TGTGCCAGTAGTATGGGTAGGGGTGTTGAAGCTTTCTTT	CASSMGRGVEAFF
TRBJ2-7	TRBD1	TRBV7-2	-	TGTGCCAGCAGCTTTACAGGGGGCTCCTACGAGCAGTACTTC	CASSFTGGSYEQYF
TRBJ1-6	TRBD1	TRBV27	few	TGTGCCAGCAGTTTATCGGGACAGGGTGATTCACCCCTCCACTTT	CASSLSGQGDSPLHF
TRBJ1-2	-	TRBV11-2	-	TGTGCCAGCAGCTTAGTGTTCGGGATCAACTATGGCTACACCTTC	CASSLVFGINYGYTF
TRBJ2-1	TRBD2	TRBV24-1	-	TGTGCCACCAGGCAAAGCGGGACCCTTTCCTACAATGAGCAGTTCTTC	CATRQSGTLSYNEQFF
TRBJ2-3	TRBD1	TRBV5-1	-	TGCGCCAGCAGCTTTAGGGGCAGGGGGAGCGCAGATACGCAGTATTTT	CASSFRGRGSADTQYF
TRBJ1-2	TRBD1	TRBV4-1	once	TGCGCCAGCAGCCAAGGGACAGGCGAACACTATGGCTACACCTTC	CASSQGTGEHYGYTF
TRBJ2-3	-	TRBV27	-	TGTGCCAGCATTCGTAAAGGTGGAGGGACTGGGGACTCGCAGTATTTT	CASIRKGGGTGDSQYF
TRBJ2-5	-	TRBV30	-	TGTGCCTGGTGCCCCAGACTAGAGACCCAGTACTTC	CAWCPRLETQYF
TRBJ2-7	-	TRBV6-5	-	TGTGCCAGCAGGGAGGGGGCGGGTTCCTCCTACGAGCAGTACTTC	CASREGAGSSYEQYF
TRBJ2-6	-	TRBV6-6	-	TGTGCCAGCAGTCCCTATGGGGGGACTGGGGCCAACGTCCTGACTTTC	CASSPYGGTGANVLTF
TRBJ1-2	TRBD1	TRBV6-5	-	TGTGCCAGCACCTCGAGGGACAGGGGCTATGGCTACACCTTC	CASTSRDRGYGYTF
TRBJ1-1	-	TRBV25-1	-	TGTGCCAGCAGTGAATCCGGGGGGCCCTCTAACACTGAAGCTTTCTTT	CASSESGGPSNTEAFF
TRBJ2-1	TRBD2	TRBV7-3	-	TGTGCCAGCAGCCTCGGGACTAGCGGGAGTGAGCAGTTCTTC	CASSLGTSGSEQFF
TRBJ2-1	-	TRBV6-1	-	TGTGCCAGCAGTGAACAGGTATACAATGAGCAGTTCTTC	CASSEQVYNEQFF
TRBJ2-7	TRBD1	TRBV11-2	-	TGTGCCAGCAGCTTAGTATCCCAGGGGGCCGGCGAGCAGTACTTC	CASSLVSQGAGEQYF
TRBJ2-7	TRBD2	TRBV27	-	TGTGCCAGCAGTTTAACTAGCGGGGAATACGAGCAGTACTTC	CASSLTSGEYEQYF
TRBJ2-7	-	TRBV6-6	-	TGTGCCAGCAGTTACCTGGGGTGGGGGCTAGGCGAGCAGTACTTC	CASSYLGWGLGEQYF
TRBJ2-5	TRBD1	TRBV2	-	TGTGCCAGCAGTGAAGCGGTCATGGACAGGGGGTACTTC	CASSEAVMDRGYF
TRBJ2-1	-	TRBV6-5	few	TGTGCCACCAAACAGGGACTAATTCTAAGAGGAGAGCAGTTCTTC	CATKQGLILRGEQFF
TRBJ1-2	TRBD1	TRBV5-1	-	TGCGCCAGCAGCTTGGCCGGACAGGGAAATGGCTACACCTTC	CASSLAGQGNGYTF